This TCR beta chain was identified in a study of T cell responses to AZD1222 COVID-19 vaccine. V gave up 4 bases and J gave up 8 bases, with 11 bases separating them. This CDR3 has 12 residues. Looked up from germline, CDR1 is MGHDK and CDR2 is SYGVNS. Regarding the study as a whole: The donors showed a predominance of white British ancestry and of females, with possible underestimation of clonal diversity. Spike as a whole was targeted by vaccine-associated CD4 TCRs, dominant at 160-218 and 743-854.

Pooling of second doses given at about 4 or about 12 weeks was done. A note on this clone: No antigen is known for it.

Produced via immunoSEQ multiplex PCR; TCRdb's table is partial and in-frame only. This sample carries approximately 130,000 clones, 80% to 90% of them seen once, and the ten largest clones take about 9.5%. The receptor was isolated from an adult who received the AZD1222 COVID-19 vaccine. The material was peripheral blood, obtained 28 days after the second AZD1222 dose. The chain has TRBV25-1 and TRBJ1-2; D possibly corresponds to TRBD1 (5 bases). The CDR3 region is CASSGYRSGYTF. For the CDR3, the DNA is TGTGCCAGCAGTGGGTACAGGTCGGGCTACACCTTC.